These 17 T cell receptor beta chains originate from one sample sequenced in a study of T cell responses to AZD1222 COVID-19 vaccine. TCRdb's table, derived via immunoSEQ multiplex PCR, lists solely in-frame clones and lacks some. The table lists 130,000 to 150,000 clones, around 89% of them singletons, with around 3.4% in the top ten. The sequencing here drew on peripheral blood, taken on day 0 of MenACWY control vaccination. The receptor set was obtained from an adult in good health.

This clone was observed once. The V gene is TRBV7-2, the J gene TRBJ1-4; D remains unclear. V was clipped by 6 bases and J by 0 bases, with 8 bases between them. Looked up from germline, CDR1 is SGHTA and CDR2 is FQGNSA. The CDR3 is 14 amino acids. In nucleotides, the CDR3 is TGTGCCAGCAGTCTGAGTGCAACTAATGAAAAACTGTTTTTT. Its translation is CASSLSATNEKLFF.

This sequence joins TRBV7-8 and TRBJ2-7; no clear D. Between the trimmed V and J ends, which lost 6 bases and 3 bases, there was a span of 9 bases. This CDR3 is built from 12 residues. Germline V gene data show CDR1 as SGHVS and CDR2 as FQNEAQ. The CDR3 reads CASSGWSYEQYF. The CDR3, as DNA: TGTGCCAGCAGTGGGTGGAGCTACGAGCAGTACTTC.

The chain links TRBV25-1 to TRBJ2-2, with 9 bases fitting TRBD1. V gave up 5 bases and J gave up 6 bases; unmatched junction bases: 4. CDR1 and CDR2 (germline): MGHDK, SYGVNS. The CDR3 has 14 amino acids. The CDR3 DNA reads as TGTGCCAGCAGTACAGGGGGCGCAGCCGGGGAGCTGTTTTTT. It is translated as CASSTGGAAGELFF.

The chain is built from TRBV7-9 and TRBJ2-5; D gene unclear. V was clipped by 1 base and J by 5 bases, with 8 bases between them. CDR1 is SEHNR, CDR2 FQNEAQ, per germline (reference sequence). The CDR3 spans 13 residues. The chain's CDR3 is CASSLVQGETQYF. In DNA, the CDR3 is TGTGCCAGCAGCTTAGTCCAAGGCGAGACCCAGTACTTC. Looking up the rest from reference TRBV7-9 and TRBJ2-5 gives the full variable domain: DTGVSQNPRHKITKRGQNVTFRCDPISEHNRLYWYRQTLGQGPEFLTYFQNEAQLEKSRLLSDRFSAERPKGSFSTLEIQRTEQGDSAMYLCASSLVQGETQYFGPGTRLLVL.

J is TRBJ1-6 and V is TRBV6-1; no reliable D call. V shed 2 bases and J shed 5 bases, with 4 bases lying between them. The CDR3 length is 13 residues. From germline, CDR1 is MNHNS and CDR2 SASEGT. The CDR3 here is CASSEKNNSPLHF. In DNA, the CDR3 is TGTGCCAGCAGTGAAAAGAATAATTCACCCCTCCACTTT.

The chain joins TRBV28 to TRBJ2-1, with D perhaps TRBD1 or TRBD2 (5 bases each). This CDR3 has 15 residues. The V end was cut by 7 bases, the J end by 4 bases, with 17 bases between. Germline lookup yields CDR1 MDHEN and CDR2 SYDVKM. This CDR3 is CASTTGATFYNEQFF. CDR3 DNA sequence: TGTGCCAGCACCACCGGGGCGACCTTTTACAATGAGCAGTTCTTC.

J is TRBJ1-6 and V is TRBV4-3; no firm D call. The V end was cut by 0 bases, the J end by 8 bases, with 8 bases between. CDR1 is LGHNA, CDR2 YSLEER, per germline. The CDR3 spans 14 residues. As DNA, the CDR3 is TGCGCCAGCAGCCAAGACGAGGACTATTCACCCCTCCACTTT. As protein: CASSQDEDYSPLHF.

The chain recombines TRBV3-1 (or the pseudogene TRBV3-2) with TRBJ2-2; D ambiguous. The V end was cut by 3 bases, the J end by 0 bases, with 8 bases between. CDR1 is LGHDT and CDR2 is YNNKEL in the germline V gene (reference sequence). The CDR3 runs 15 residues. CDR3: CASSQYGSNTGELFF. Here the CDR3 DNA reads TGTGCCAGCAGCCAGTACGGATCGAACACCGGGGAGCTGTTTTTT.

Here the CDR3 reads CASSTGQGIQAEAFF. The CDR3, as DNA: TGTGCCAGCAGCACCGGACAGGGAATTCAGGCTGAAGCTTTCTTT. The genes are TRBV11-2 and TRBJ1-1; 8 bases are a match to TRBD1. CDR3 length: 15 residues. Trimming took 5 bases from V and 6 from J; bases not matched to a gene: 11. CDR1 is SGHAT and CDR2 is FQNNGV in the germline V gene.

The chain uses TRBV7-2 and TRBJ1-1; perhaps TRBD1 as D (6 bases). This CDR3 spans 13 amino acids. The V gene's germline CDR1 is SGHTA and CDR2 FQGNSA. V dropped 5 bases and J dropped 3 bases, with 10 bases sitting between them. DNA for the CDR3: TGTGCCAGCAGCCTGGACAGCTACACTGAAGCTTTCTTT. Translating gives CASSLDSYTEAFF.

The chain links TRBV11-3 to TRBJ1-1; D unresolved. The CDR3 runs 13 residues. Germline V gene sequence: CDR1 SGHNT, CDR2 YENEEA. Trimming removed 2 bases from V and 2 bases from J, with 6 bases in between. CDR3 nucleotide sequence: TGTGCCAGCAGCTTAATATCCAACACTGAAGCTTTCTTT. Protein sequence: CASSLISNTEAFF. Based on the CDR3 plus reference TRBV11-3 and TRBJ1-1, the full variable domain is EAGVVQSPRYKIIEKKQPVAFWCNPISGHNTLYWYLQNLGQGPELLIRYENEEAVDDSQLPKDRFSAERLKGVDSTLKIQPAELGDSAVYLCASSLISNTEAFFGQGTRLTVV.

V is TRBV10-3 and J is TRBJ1-2; no definite D call. Germline V gene lookup returns CDR1 ENHRY and CDR2 SYGVKD. The germline V and J ends were trimmed by 3 bases and 8 bases, with 10 bases remaining between them. This CDR3 is 12 amino acids long. CDR3 protein: CAISDRSIGYTF. DNA for the CDR3: TGTGCCATCAGTGACAGATCGATAGGCTACACCTTC.

The sample holds a few counts of this clone. The chain is built from TRBV2 and TRBJ2-2; D gene uncertain. Germline assignment: CDR1 SNHLY and CDR2 FYNNEI. Trimming removed 6 bases from V and 6 bases from J, with 11 bases in between. The CDR3 extends over 13 amino acids. This CDR3 reads CASRGFFAGELFF. CDR3 sequence (DNA): TGTGCCAGCAGGGGGTTCTTTGCCGGGGAGCTGTTTTTT.

This rearrangement joins TRBV6-5 to TRBJ2-5; 11 nucleotides match TRBD2. CDR1 is MNHEY, CDR2 SVGAGI, per germline. The CDR3 is 14 amino acids. Trimming at V came to 6 bases and at J to 2 bases, leaving 2 bases not matched to a gene. The CDR3 spells CASRGTSGQETQYF. The CDR3 coding sequence is TGTGCCAGCAGGGGGACTAGCGGACAAGAGACCCAGTACTTC.

The chain links TRBV6-5 to TRBJ1-4; D uncertain. CDR3 length: 12 residues. Trimming cost V 7 bases and J 4 bases, with 7 bases left between them. Germline CDR1 is MNHEY and CDR2 is SVGAGI. The CDR3 protein is CASKADNEKLFF. CDR3 coding DNA: TGTGCCAGCAAGGCTGATAATGAAAAACTGTTTTTT.

The V call is TRBV5-1, the J call TRBJ2-3; maybe TRBD2 (6 bases). The germline CDR1 and CDR2 sequences are SGHRS and YFSETQ. Trimming left V 2 bases short and J 0 bases short, with 10 bases between. CDR3 size: 15 residues. Written as DNA, the CDR3 is TGCGCCAGCAGCTTTGGAAGCGGGAGCACAGATACGCAGTATTTT. Translating it yields CASSFGSGSTDTQYF.

This chain uses TRBV7-2 with TRBJ2-7; D gene ambiguous. Germline V gene sequence: CDR1 SGHTA, CDR2 FQGNSA. Between the trimmed V and J ends, which lost 3 bases and 0 bases, there was a span of 12 bases. The CDR3 has 15 residues. CDR3 DNA: TGTGCCAGCAGCTTTAGGTCTTCTAGCTCCTACGAGCAGTACTTC. Its protein product is CASSFRSSSSYEQYF.